The rows below give T cell receptor beta chains drawn from one sample of a study of somatic mutations in cytotoxic T cells in rheumatoid arthritis. Libraries were prepared by immunoSEQ multiplex PCR; TCRdb keeps only in-frame clonotypes and omits some of them. The table has over a thousand clones, less than 85% seen once; the top ten hold roughly 15%. The sample taken for sequencing was CD8+ T cells sorted from blood. All receptors derive from an adult with rheumatoid arthritis. Each CDR3 is given with its conserved first and last residue. Each record gives: CDR3 protein, J gene, V gene, CDR3 length.

CATSRDRENEKLFF TRBJ1-4 TRBV15 14
CASSPVTSGLQETQYF TRBJ2-5 TRBV4-1 16
CASSTEGGDTGELFF TRBJ2-2 TRBV6-5 15
CASSLEAGVETQYF TRBJ2-5 TRBV5-6 14
CASSQDLTAYEQYF TRBJ2-7 TRBV4-2 14
CASSEPGRGKHEKLFF TRBJ1-4 TRBV6-1 16
CASSRYSYEQYF NA TRBV6-5 12
CAWSRASDTDTQYF TRBJ2-3 TRBV30 14
CASSPFGVGETQYF TRBJ2-5 TRBV18 14
CASSIILAGSYEQYF TRBJ2-7 TRBV19 15
CASSIGAGFNQPQHF TRBJ1-5 TRBV19 15
CASSDSDGGGYTF TRBJ1-2 TRBV6-4 13
CASKGGTGVSYEQYF TRBJ2-7 TRBV19 15
CASSLAGGLDEQYF TRBJ2-7 TRBV7-2 14
CASSFMGISLGDNEQFF TRBJ2-1 TRBV27 17
CASNRWGVRKTYGYTF TRBJ1-2 TRBV5-2 16
CASSLFQGAIYNEQFF TRBJ2-1 TRBV27 16
CASSENPWPDTEAFF TRBJ1-1 TRBV10-2 15
CASSLGAGNQPQHF TRBJ1-5 TRBV5-6 14
CASSLDWGLTYEQYF TRBJ2-7 TRBV7-2 15
CSVEVPRVRNEQFF TRBJ2-1 TRBV29-1 14
CASSFLGDRNYGYTF TRBJ1-2 TRBV28 15
CASRFGEVGNTGELFF TRBJ2-2 TRBV21-1 16
CATSDEEGFYGYTF TRBJ1-2 TRBV15 14
CASSRVPRSTEAFF TRBJ1-1 TRBV7-2 14
CASSPGGANYGYTF TRBJ1-2 TRBV27 14
CASSYRLTDTQYF TRBJ2-3 TRBV6-9 13
CASTGLGYNEQFF TRBJ2-1 TRBV6-5 13
CASSVVGSGYEQYF TRBJ2-7 TRBV9 14
CATRTGGMNTEAFF TRBJ1-1 TRBV10-3 14
CASSAAGTTSYEQYF TRBJ2-7 TRBV9 15